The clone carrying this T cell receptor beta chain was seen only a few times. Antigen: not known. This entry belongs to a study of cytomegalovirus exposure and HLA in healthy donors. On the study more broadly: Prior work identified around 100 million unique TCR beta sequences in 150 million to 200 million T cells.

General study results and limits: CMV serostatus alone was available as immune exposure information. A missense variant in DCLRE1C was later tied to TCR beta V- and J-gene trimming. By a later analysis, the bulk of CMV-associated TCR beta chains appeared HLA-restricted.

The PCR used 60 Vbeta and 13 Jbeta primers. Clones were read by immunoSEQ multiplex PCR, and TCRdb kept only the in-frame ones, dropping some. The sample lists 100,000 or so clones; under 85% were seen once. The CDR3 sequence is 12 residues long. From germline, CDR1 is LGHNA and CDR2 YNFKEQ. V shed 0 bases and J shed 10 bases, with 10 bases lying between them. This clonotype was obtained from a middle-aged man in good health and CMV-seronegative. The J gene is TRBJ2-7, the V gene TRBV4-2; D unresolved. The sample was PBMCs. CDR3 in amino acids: CASSQDTARQYF. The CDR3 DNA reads TGTGCCAGCAGCCAAGACACAGCTCGTCAGTACTTC.